A single TCR beta chain is shown here with its context. The data belong to a study of T cell changes during pregnancy in multiple sclerosis. Here immunoSEQ multiplex PCR was the method, and the copy in TCRdb shows in-frame clones only, minus some. The sample yields under 35,000 clones, approximately 91% seen once. CDR3 length: 15 residues. CDR1 and CDR2 (germline): MGHRA, YSYEKL. The ends lost 1 base at V and 7 bases at J; junction bases unmatched: 6. Material: CD8+ T cells from peripheral blood mononuclear cells, obtained in the second trimester of pregnancy. The rearrangement joins TRBV4-1 to TRBJ2-7, with 11 bases fitting TRBD2. The receptor was derived from a female donor with multiple sclerosis, enrolled in a pregnancy study. CDR3 DNA sequence: TGCGCCAGCAGCCAAGTACTAGCGGGAGCGGGGGAGCAGTACTTC. As protein: CASSQVLAGAGEQYF.